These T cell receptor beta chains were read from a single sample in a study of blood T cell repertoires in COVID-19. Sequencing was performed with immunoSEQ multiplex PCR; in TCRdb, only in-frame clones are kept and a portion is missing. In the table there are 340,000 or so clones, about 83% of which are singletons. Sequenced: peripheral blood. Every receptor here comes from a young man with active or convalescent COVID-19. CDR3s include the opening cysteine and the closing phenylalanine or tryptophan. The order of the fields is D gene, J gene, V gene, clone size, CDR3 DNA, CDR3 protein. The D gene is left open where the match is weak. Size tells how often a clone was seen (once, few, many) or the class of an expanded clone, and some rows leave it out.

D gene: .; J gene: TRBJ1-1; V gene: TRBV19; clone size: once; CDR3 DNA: TGTGCCAGTAGTAGGTACTTGAACACTGAAGCTTTCTTT; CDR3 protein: CASSRYLNTEAFF
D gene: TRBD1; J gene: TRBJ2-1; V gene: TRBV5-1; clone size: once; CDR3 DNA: TGCGCCAGCAGCCCTCCTGTGGGACAGGGGATAAATGAGCAGTTCTTC; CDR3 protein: CASSPPVGQGINEQFF
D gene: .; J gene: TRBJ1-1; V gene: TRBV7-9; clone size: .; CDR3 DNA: TGTGCCAGCAGACCCCGCCGGGGCACTGAAGCTTTCTTT; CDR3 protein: CASRPRRGTEAFF
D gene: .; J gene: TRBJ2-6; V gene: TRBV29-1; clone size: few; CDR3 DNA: TGCAGCGTTGATCCTTCAGGGTCAGGGGCCAACGTCCTGACTTTC; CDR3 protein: CSVDPSGSGANVLTF
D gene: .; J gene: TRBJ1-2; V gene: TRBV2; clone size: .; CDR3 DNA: TGTGCCAGCAGTGTGGGCAGGGGTGACTATGGCTACACCTTC; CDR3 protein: CASSVGRGDYGYTF
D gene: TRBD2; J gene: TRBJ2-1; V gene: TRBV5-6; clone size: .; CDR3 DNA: TGTGCCAGCAGCTTGGGAACTGGACGGGGGGAGAATGAGCAGTTCTTC; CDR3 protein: CASSLGTGRGENEQFF
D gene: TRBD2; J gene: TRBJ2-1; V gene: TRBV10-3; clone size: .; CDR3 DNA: TGTGCCATCAGATCTAGCGGGAGGGCCGATGAGCAGTTCTTC; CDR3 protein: CAIRSSGRADEQFF
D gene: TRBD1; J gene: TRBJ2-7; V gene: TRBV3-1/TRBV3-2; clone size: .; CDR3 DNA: TGTGCCAGCAGCCTGACAGGGGAGGACGAGCAGTACTTC; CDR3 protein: CASSLTGEDEQYF
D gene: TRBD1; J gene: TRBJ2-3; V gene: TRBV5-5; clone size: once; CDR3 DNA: TGTGCCAGCAGTCGACCGGGACAGGGGATCGCAGATACGCAGTATTTT; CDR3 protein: CASSRPGQGIADTQYF
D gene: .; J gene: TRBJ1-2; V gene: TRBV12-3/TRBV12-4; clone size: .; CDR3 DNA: TGTGCCAGCAGTCGCAGCCGAGGGTCCTACACCTTC; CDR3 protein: CASSRSRGSYTF
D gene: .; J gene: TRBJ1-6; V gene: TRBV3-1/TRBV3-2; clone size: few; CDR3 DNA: TGTGCCAGCAGCCCGACAGGATCTAATTCACCCCTCCACTTT; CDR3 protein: CASSPTGSNSPLHF
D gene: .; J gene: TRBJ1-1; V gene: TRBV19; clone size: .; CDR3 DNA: TGTGCCAGTAGTATCCCGGGACACCCTCGGCAGAACACTGAAGCTTTCTTT; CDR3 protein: CASSIPGHPRQNTEAFF
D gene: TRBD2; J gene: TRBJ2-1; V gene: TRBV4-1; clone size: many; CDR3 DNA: TGCGCCAGCAGTCGGACTAGCGGGGGGTATGATGAGCAGTTCTTC; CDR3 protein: CASSRTSGGYDEQFF
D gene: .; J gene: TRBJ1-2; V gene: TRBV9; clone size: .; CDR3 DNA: TGTGCCAGCAGCTCCCCGGGACACCTATACCTTAGGGGCTACACCTTC; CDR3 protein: CASSSPGHLYLRGYTF
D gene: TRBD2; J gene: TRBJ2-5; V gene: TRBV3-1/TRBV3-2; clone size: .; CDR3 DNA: TGTGCCAGCAGCCCAATCGGGAGGGAGACCCAGTACTTC; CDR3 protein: CASSPIGRETQYF
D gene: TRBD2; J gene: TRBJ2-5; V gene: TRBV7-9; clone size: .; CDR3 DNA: TGTGCCAGCAGCTTAGCCCTAGGTAGCGGGAGCGCTGCGGGGACCCAGTACTTC; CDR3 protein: CASSLALGSGSAAGTQYF
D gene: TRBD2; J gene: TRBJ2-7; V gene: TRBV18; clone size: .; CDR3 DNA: TGTGCCAGCTCTGATAGCGGGAGTTCCCCCTACGAGCAGTACTTC; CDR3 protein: CASSDSGSSPYEQYF
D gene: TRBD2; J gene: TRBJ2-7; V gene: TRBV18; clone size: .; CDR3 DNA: TGTGCCAGCTCACCGGGACTAGGGCTCTACGAGCAGTACTTC; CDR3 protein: CASSPGLGLYEQYF
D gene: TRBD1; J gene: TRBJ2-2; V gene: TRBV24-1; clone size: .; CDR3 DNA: TGTGCCACCAGTGATTTGAGGGCAGGGGGCCCCGGGGAGCTGTTTTTT; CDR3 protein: CATSDLRAGGPGELFF
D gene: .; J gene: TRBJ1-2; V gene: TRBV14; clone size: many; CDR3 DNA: TGTGCCAGCAGCCCCTACACCACTCCATCGGGGGGCTACACCTTC; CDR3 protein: CASSPYTTPSGGYTF
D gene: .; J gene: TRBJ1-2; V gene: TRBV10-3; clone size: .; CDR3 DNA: TGTGCCATCACCCGAGGGAGGGCGGAGGGCGTATCAAATGGCTACACCTTC; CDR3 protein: CAITRGRAEGVSNGYTF
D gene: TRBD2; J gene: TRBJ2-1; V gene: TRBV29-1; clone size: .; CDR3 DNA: TGCAGCGTTGAAGATCTGATAGCGGGGGGGAACAATGAGCAGTTCTTC; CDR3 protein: CSVEDLIAGGNNEQFF
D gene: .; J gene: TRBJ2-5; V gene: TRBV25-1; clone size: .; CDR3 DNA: TGTGCCAGCAGTGACCCTCGACAGGTCCGGGAGACCCAGTACTTC; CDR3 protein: CASSDPRQVRETQYF
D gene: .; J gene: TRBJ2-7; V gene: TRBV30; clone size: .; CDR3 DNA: TGTGCCTGGAGTGTAAGGGGTCGGCCCTACGAGCAGTACTTC; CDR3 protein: CAWSVRGRPYEQYF
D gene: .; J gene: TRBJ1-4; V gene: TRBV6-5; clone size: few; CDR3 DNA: TGTGCCAGCGTTGGGGCACGGGTAAATGAAAAACTGTTTTTT; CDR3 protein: CASVGARVNEKLFF
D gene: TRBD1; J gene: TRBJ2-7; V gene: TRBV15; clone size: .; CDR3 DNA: TGTGCCACCAGCAGAGATCGGGGGACAGGGGGCGGACGGCTGCAGTACTTC; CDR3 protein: CATSRDRGTGGGRLQYF
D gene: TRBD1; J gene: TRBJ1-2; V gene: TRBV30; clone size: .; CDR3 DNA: TGTGCCTGGAGGAAGGGGGCGAGGGGCTACACCTTC; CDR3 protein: CAWRKGARGYTF
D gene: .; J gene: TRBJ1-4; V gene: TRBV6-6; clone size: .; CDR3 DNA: TGTGCCAGCAGTAGCCGGGTCTCTAATGAAAAACTGTTTTTT; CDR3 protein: CASSSRVSNEKLFF
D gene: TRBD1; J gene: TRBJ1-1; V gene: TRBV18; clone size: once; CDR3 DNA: TGTGCCAGCTCACCACAAGGGACAGGGACGAACACTGAAGCTTTCTTT; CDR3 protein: CASSPQGTGTNTEAFF
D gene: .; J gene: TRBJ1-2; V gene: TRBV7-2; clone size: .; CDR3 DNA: TGTGCCAGCAGCCGGGGAGGGACCCAAGGGTATGGCTACACCTTC; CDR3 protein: CASSRGGTQGYGYTF
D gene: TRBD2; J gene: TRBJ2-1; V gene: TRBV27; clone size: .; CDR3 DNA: TGTGCCAGCAGTCATGGCCCCGGGACTAGCGGGTACAATGAGCAGTTCTTC; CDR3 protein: CASSHGPGTSGYNEQFF
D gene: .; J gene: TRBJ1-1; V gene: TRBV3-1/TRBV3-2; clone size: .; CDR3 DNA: TGTGCCAGCAGCCCGGGGTTCGGGACTGAAGCTTTCTTT; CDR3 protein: CASSPGFGTEAFF
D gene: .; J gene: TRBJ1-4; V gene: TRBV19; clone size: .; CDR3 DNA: TGTGCCAGTAGTGCGGTAATTAATGAAAAACTGTTTTTT; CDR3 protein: CASSAVINEKLFF
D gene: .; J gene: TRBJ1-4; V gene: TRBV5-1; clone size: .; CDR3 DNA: TGCGCCAGCAGCTTGGTTGGGAGCAGAACGAATGAAAAACTGTTTTTT; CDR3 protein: CASSLVGSRTNEKLFF
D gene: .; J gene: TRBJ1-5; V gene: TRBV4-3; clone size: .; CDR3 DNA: TGCGCCAGCAGCCAAGAACCCAGGGCAAATCAGCCCCAGCATTTT; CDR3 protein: CASSQEPRANQPQHF
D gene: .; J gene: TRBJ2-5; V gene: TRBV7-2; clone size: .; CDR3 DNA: TGTGCCAGCAGCTTGGGTGCCGACGGAGTAGAGACCCAGTACTTC; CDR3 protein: CASSLGADGVETQYF
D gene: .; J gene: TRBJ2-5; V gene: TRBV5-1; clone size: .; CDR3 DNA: TGCGCCAGCAGCCTCGGTCCTAGGAGGGAGACCCAGTACTTC; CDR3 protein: CASSLGPRRETQYF
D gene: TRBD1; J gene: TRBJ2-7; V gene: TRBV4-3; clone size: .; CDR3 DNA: TGCGCCAGCAGCCCCACTTGGGACAGGGATTCCTACGAGCAGTACTTC; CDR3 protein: CASSPTWDRDSYEQYF
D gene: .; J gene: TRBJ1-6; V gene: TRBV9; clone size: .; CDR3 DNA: TGTGCCAGCAGCGTAGAGCCCGATCCCTCACCCCTCCACTTT; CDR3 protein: CASSVEPDPSPLHF
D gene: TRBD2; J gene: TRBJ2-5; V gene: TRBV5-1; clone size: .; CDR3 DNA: TGCGCCAGCAGCTTGGGGGTGCGGGGGGAGACCCAGTACTTC; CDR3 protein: CASSLGVRGETQYF
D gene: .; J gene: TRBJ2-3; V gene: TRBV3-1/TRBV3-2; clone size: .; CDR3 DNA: TGTGCCAGCACCTCAGTGGGGGCCGATACGCAGTATTTT; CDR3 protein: CASTSVGADTQYF
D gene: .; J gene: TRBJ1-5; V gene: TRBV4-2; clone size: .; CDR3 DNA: TGTGCCAGCAGCCAAGAACAGGACAATCAGCCCCAGCATTTT; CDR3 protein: CASSQEQDNQPQHF
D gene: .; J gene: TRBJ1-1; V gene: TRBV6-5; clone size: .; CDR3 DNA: TGTGCCAGCAGTACGCTGGGGACACCGAACACTGAAGCTTTCTTT; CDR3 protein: CASSTLGTPNTEAFF
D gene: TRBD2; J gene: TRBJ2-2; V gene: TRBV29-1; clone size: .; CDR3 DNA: TGCAGCGGTAGCGGGTCGAACACCGGGGAGCTGTTTTTT; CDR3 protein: CSGSGSNTGELFF
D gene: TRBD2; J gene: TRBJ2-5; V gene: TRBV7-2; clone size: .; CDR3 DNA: TGTGCCAGCAGCTCTAGCGGGAGGGTCCGGCACTTC; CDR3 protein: CASSSSGRVRHF
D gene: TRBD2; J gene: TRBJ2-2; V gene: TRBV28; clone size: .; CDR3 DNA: TGTGCCAGCAGTTTACTAGCGGGAGTATACGCGGACGGGGAGCTGTTTTTT; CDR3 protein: CASSLLAGVYADGELFF
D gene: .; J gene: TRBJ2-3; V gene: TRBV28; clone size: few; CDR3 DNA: TGTGCCAGCCTACTAGCTGGTTCAGATACGCAGTATTTT; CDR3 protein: CASLLAGSDTQYF
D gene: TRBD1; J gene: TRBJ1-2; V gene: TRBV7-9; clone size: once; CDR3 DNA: TGTGCCAGCAGCTTAGGGCAGGGGGCTCACCCGGCCTATGGCTACACCTTC; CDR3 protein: CASSLGQGAHPAYGYTF